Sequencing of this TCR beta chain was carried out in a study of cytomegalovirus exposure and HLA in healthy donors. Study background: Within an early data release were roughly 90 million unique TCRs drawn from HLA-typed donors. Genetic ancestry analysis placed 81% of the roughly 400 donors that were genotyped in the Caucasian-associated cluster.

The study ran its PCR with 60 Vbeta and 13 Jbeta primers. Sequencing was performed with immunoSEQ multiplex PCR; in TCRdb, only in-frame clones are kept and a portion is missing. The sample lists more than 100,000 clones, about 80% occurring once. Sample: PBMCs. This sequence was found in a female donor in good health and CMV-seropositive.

The CDR3: CASSSRVRETQYF. CDR3 in DNA: TGTGCCAGCAGCTCCAGGGTTCGGGAGACCCAGTACTTC. The V and J genes are TRBV7-8 and TRBJ2-5, with D perhaps TRBD1 (5 bases). The CDR3 is 13 residues long. V shed 4 bases and J shed 5 bases, with 11 bases lying between them. The germline V gene has CDR1 SGHVS and CDR2 FQNEAQ. The full variable domain, in which reference TRBV7-8 and TRBJ2-5 provide the parts outside the CDR3, is GAGVSQSPRYKVAKRGQDVALRCDPISGHVSLFWYQQALGQGPEFLTYFQNEAQLDKSGLPSDRFFAERPEGSVSTLKIQRTQQEDSAVYLCASSSRVRETQYFGPGTRLLVL.